This T cell receptor beta chain was documented in a study of cytomegalovirus exposure and HLA in healthy donors. General study findings and limits: A classifier reportedly called cytomegalovirus status with high sensitivity and specificity.

Germline CDR1 MNHEY, CDR2 SVGAGI. CDR3 length equals 14 residues. After removal of 0 bases from V and 2 bases from J, the junction contained 0 bases not matched to a gene. Remarks on this clone: The antigen remains unidentified.

It was with 60 Vbeta and 13 Jbeta primers that the PCR ran. The assay was immunoSEQ multiplex PCR, and TCRdb's table has in-frame clones only and misses some. The data hold about 100,000 clones, with roughly 80% observed a single time. Sequences were obtained from PBMCs. This receptor was identified in a woman aged 55-70 years in good health and CMV-seronegative. This chain links TRBV6-5 with TRBJ2-7, with 8 bases lining up with TRBD1. The CDR3 nucleotides are TGTGCCAGCAGTTACTCGACAGGGGCCTACGAGCAGTACTTC. This codes for CASSYSTGAYEQYF.